This note documents a single T cell receptor (beta chain) sequence. What it recognizes is unknown. These data belong to a study of cytomegalovirus exposure and HLA in healthy donors. Study in general: Unique TCRs numbering some 80 million, obtained from HLA-typed donors, made up an early data release.

Study-wide results and caveats: TCR beta chains numbering more than 150 were designated cytomegalovirus-associated.

The CDR3 extends over 15 amino acids. CDR1 PRHDT and CDR2 FYEKMQ come from the germline V gene (reference sequence). After removal of 5 bases from V and 0 bases from J, the junction contained 6 bases not matched to a gene. With 60 Vbeta and 13 Jbeta primers, the PCR was carried out. The method was immunoSEQ multiplex PCR; TCRdb's version includes in-frame clones alone and lacks a portion of them. The sample includes 90,000 to 140,000 clones, nearly 80% of them seen just once. The receptor's source is a man aged 30 to 39 in good health and CMV-seronegative. The sample taken for sequencing was PBMCs. The V and J genes are TRBV13 and TRBJ2-5; 7 bases agree with TRBD1. The CDR3 loop is CASSPRTGDQETQYF. CDR3 in DNA: TGTGCCAGCAGCCCGCGGACAGGAGACCAAGAGACCCAGTACTTC. The full variable domain, completed using reference TRBV13 and TRBJ2-5, is AAGVIQSPRHLIKEKRETATLKCYPIPRHDTVYWYQQGPGQDPQFLISFYEKMQSDKGSIPDRFSAQQFSDYHSELNMSSLELGDSALYFCASSPRTGDQETQYFGPGTRLLVL.